One and the same sample provided the 18 T cell receptor beta chains below, sequenced in a study of cytomegalovirus exposure and HLA in healthy donors. The PCR ran on 60 Vbeta and 13 Jbeta primers. Using immunoSEQ multiplex PCR, the repertoire was profiled, and TCRdb retains in-frame clones only, with some absent. The sample carries fewer than 250,000 clones, roughly 85% recorded once. Sample: PBMCs. These receptors all come from a male donor in good health and CMV-seronegative.

This clone was picked up a small number of times. The chain links TRBV5-1 to TRBJ2-7, with TRBD2 identical over 8 bases. Trimming cost V 6 bases and J 2 bases; bases outside gene matches: 10. This CDR3 comprises 15 residues. Germline CDR1 SGHRS, CDR2 YFSETQ. The CDR3 DNA sequence: TGCGCCAGCACCTACGGGGGGGGATTAGCCTACGAGCAGTACTTC. This codes for CASTYGGGLAYEQYF. Full variable domain (rest looked up from reference TRBV5-1 and TRBJ2-7): KAGVTQTPRYLIKTRGQQVTLSCSPISGHRSVSWYQQTPGQGLQFLFEYFSETQRNKGNFPGRFSGRQFSNSRSEMNVSTLELGDSALYLCASTYGGGLAYEQYFGPGTRLTVT.

The chain couples TRBV27 to TRBJ1-5; 8 nucleotides line up with TRBD1. Germline V gives CDR1 MNHEY, CDR2 SMNVEV (reference sequence). The CDR3 covers 15 residues. Trimming took 3 bases from V and 6 from J; bases not matched to a gene: 7. The CDR3 loop reads CASSFSGGAGQPQHF. The CDR3 DNA reads as TGTGCCAGCAGTTTCTCAGGGGGCGCCGGTCAGCCCCAGCATTTT.

This clone was seen once. A junction end diverges from the germline sequence, so it may reflect a read error. This chain links TRBV7-9 with TRBJ2-7; no clear D gene. The V gene's germline CDR1 is SEHNR and CDR2 FQNEAQ (reference sequence). This CDR3 has 13 amino acids. CDR3 amino acids: CSSSLKREYEQYF. In DNA, the CDR3 is TGTTCCAGCAGCTTAAAGCGTGAGTACGAGCAGTACTTC.

The V gene is TRBV7-9, the J gene TRBJ2-7; 11 bases are shared with TRBD2. Germline V CDR1 and CDR2: SEHNR, FQNEAQ (reference sequence). This CDR3 region has 16 residues. J was trimmed by 3 bases and V by 2 bases; bases with no gene match: 6. CDR3 protein: CASSLPLAGGFYEQYF. The CDR3 nucleotides read TGTGCCAGCAGCTTACCCCTAGCGGGAGGATTCTACGAGCAGTACTTC.

This chain connects TRBV27 to TRBJ1-1, with 8 bases identical to TRBD1. V trimming: 5 bases; J trimming: 2 bases; junction bases outside the gene matches: 13. This CDR3 contains 17 residues. Germline lookup yields CDR1 MNHEY and CDR2 SMNVEV (reference sequence). The CDR3 DNA sequence: TGTGCCAGCAGTACCCTTTGGACAGGGAGCTTTAACACTGAAGCTTTCTTT. Protein sequence: CASSTLWTGSFNTEAFF.

This chain links TRBV4-3 with TRBJ2-7; D perhaps matches TRBD2 (6 bases). The germline V and J ends were trimmed by 0 bases and 6 bases, with 15 bases remaining between them. Per the germline V gene, CDR1 is LGHNA and CDR2 is YSLEER. This CDR3 is built from 15 residues. CDR3 amino acids: CASSQDAQRAGEQYF. The CDR3 DNA follows: TGCGCCAGCAGCCAAGATGCCCAGCGGGCAGGCGAGCAGTACTTC.

As DNA, the CDR3 is TGTGCAAGTCGCCCCAGAGGGGGACTAGCTCTCGAGCAGTACTTC. As protein: CASRPRGGLALEQYF. The chain employs TRBV12-2 and TRBJ2-7; the table's D call, TRBD2, was not checked against the DNA. TRBV12-2 is listed as a pseudogene. This CDR3 contains 15 residues.

The chain joins TRBV5-1 to TRBJ2-5; 8 bases map to TRBD1. V shed 0 bases, J shed 2 bases, and the junction held 12 bases outside the gene matches. From germline, CDR1 is SGHRS and CDR2 YFSETQ. The CDR3 spans 18 residues. The CDR3 region is CASSLAPLRTGRQETQYF. CDR3 sequence (DNA): TGCGCCAGCAGCTTGGCCCCACTCCGGACAGGGAGGCAAGAGACCCAGTACTTC.

This clone turned up a few times. CDR3 nucleotides: TGCAGCGCCGTCCAATCGGAATTGGGACTTACCGGGGAGCTGTTTTTT. This gives the protein CSAVQSELGLTGELFF. The V call is TRBV29-1, the J call TRBJ2-2, with a tentative D call TRBD2 (6 bases). Germline-derived CDR1 and CDR2 are SQVTM and ANQGSEA. The CDR3 totals 16 residues. Trimming left V 7 bases short and J 5 bases short, with 23 bases between.

This rearrangement joins TRBV7-9 to TRBJ2-7; 7 nucleotides match TRBD1. Per the germline V gene, CDR1 is SEHNR and CDR2 is FQNEAQ (reference sequence). The CDR3 runs 15 residues. With V trimmed by 4 bases and J by 5 bases, 11 bases remained unmatched. The CDR3 region has the DNA TGTGCCAGCAGCTCGGCTAGGGACAGAGGCCACGAGCAGTACTTC. Translating gives CASSSARDRGHEQYF.

The V and J genes are TRBV4-1 and TRBJ1-1; 8 bases fit TRBD1. J gave up 5 bases and V 4 bases, and 9 bases lay outside the gene matches. From germline, CDR1 is MGHRA and CDR2 YSYEKL. The CDR3 length is 15 residues. DNA for the CDR3: TGCGCCAGCAGCCCCCAGGGGGCGGGAAGGACTGAAGCTTTCTTT. Its translation is CASSPQGAGRTEAFF.

The rearrangement joins TRBV12-5 to TRBJ2-1; D not resolved. This CDR3 has 15 amino acids. Germline V CDR1 and CDR2: LGHNT, FRNRAP. Trimming left V 6 bases short and J 6 bases short, with 18 bases between. CDR3 sequence: CASGLLSPGPNEQFF. DNA of the CDR3: TGTGCTAGTGGCCTACTCTCCCCCGGTCCCAATGAGCAGTTCTTC.

This clone is a singleton in its sample. This rearrangement joins TRBV27 to TRBJ1-2; the D is unclear. The germline V gene encodes CDR1 MNHEY and CDR2 SMNVEV (reference sequence). With 3 bases removed from V and 7 bases from J, the gap between germline ends came to 12 bases. The CDR3 is 13 amino acids. CDR3: CASSFGVAGGYTF. CDR3 nucleotides: TGTGCCAGCAGTTTCGGGGTAGCTGGTGGCTACACCTTC.

This clone was detected only a few times. The chain is built from TRBV21-1 and TRBJ2-6; the table gives TRBD1 as D, unverified against the DNA. TRBV21-1 is a documented pseudogene. There are 22 residues in the CDR3. The CDR3 sequence: CASSKAGTGVLVPLSGANVLTF. Written as DNA, the CDR3 is TGTGCCAGCAGCAAAGCTGGGACAGGGGTACTGGTACCTTTATCTGGGGCCAACGTCCTGACTTTC.

The chain employs TRBV5-5 and TRBJ1-5; D is uncertain. Trimming removed 4 bases at V and 3 bases at J, with 17 bases between. The germline CDR1 and CDR2 sequences are SGHKS and YYEKEE (reference sequence). This CDR3 has 16 amino acids. The CDR3 protein is CASSLGGQVLNQPQHF. The CDR3 DNA reads as TGTGCCAGCAGCCTTGGCGGGCAGGTCCTCAATCAGCCCCAGCATTTT.

The chain joins TRBV30 to TRBJ2-7; TRBD1 is a possible D gene (6 bases). V was trimmed by 4 bases and J by 6 bases, leaving 16 bases between them. CDR3 length equals 13 residues. Germline CDR1 is GTSNPN and CDR2 is SVGIG (reference sequence). The CDR3 bases are TGTGCCTGGAATCCCCAGGGGTGGAGCGAGCAGTACTTC. This codes for CAWNPQGWSEQYF.

The chain has TRBV7-9 and TRBJ2-5; D gene unclear. The V and J ends lost 3 bases and 2 bases respectively, with 10 bases between them. The CDR3 consists of 14 residues. Per germline, CDR1 SEHNR and CDR2 FQNEAQ (reference sequence). The CDR3 bases are TGTGCCAGCAGCTTTTTTACAGAACAAGAGACCCAGTACTTC. Translated: CASSFFTEQETQYF.

This chain connects TRBV5-1 to TRBJ2-2; a weak D match, TRBD1 (6 bases). The V gene lost 2 bases and the J gene lost 0 bases, with 8 bases spanning the gap. This CDR3 is built from 15 residues. The germline V gene has CDR1 SGHRS and CDR2 YFSETQ. CDR3: CASSFRGSNTGELFF. The CDR3 DNA is TGCGCCAGCAGCTTCAGGGGCTCGAACACCGGGGAGCTGTTTTTT. Based on the CDR3 plus reference TRBV5-1 and TRBJ2-2, the full variable domain is KAGVTQTPRYLIKTRGQQVTLSCSPISGHRSVSWYQQTPGQGLQFLFEYFSETQRNKGNFPGRFSGRQFSNSRSEMNVSTLELGDSALYLCASSFRGSNTGELFFGEGSRLTVL.